What follows are 27 T cell receptor beta chains derived from one specimen sequenced in a study of long-term antiretroviral therapy in people with HIV. With survey level as its setting, the immunoSEQ assay was v3.0. This table comes from immunoSEQ multiplex PCR, and its TCRdb copy is limited to in-frame clones, with some not included. The table records approximately 6,500 clones, approximately 85% of them present only once. Material: unsorted PBMCs, obtained 3.7 years after starting antiretroviral therapy. All receptors derive from a woman between 50 and 59 years old with HIV.

The rearrangement joins TRBV27 to TRBJ2-7; 7 bases map to TRBD2. V lost 4 bases to trimming and J lost 1 base; unmatched junction nucleotides: 4. The CDR3 sequence is 14 residues long. Germline CDR1 MNHEY, CDR2 SMNVEV (reference sequence). The CDR3 sequence is CASSYEGGSYEQYF. The CDR3 DNA sequence: TGTGCCAGCAGTTATGAGGGAGGGTCCTACGAGCAGTACTTC.

In this sample, this clone turned up a few times. This sequence joins TRBV7-2 and TRBJ2-7; D perhaps matches TRBD1 (5 bases). This CDR3 contains 16 residues. CDR1 and CDR2 (germline): SGHTA, FQGNSA. V shed 4 bases and J shed 1 base, with 17 bases lying between them. The CDR3 DNA reads as TGTGCCAGCAGCTCCAGCAGGATGGGGCGATCCTACGAGCAGTACTTC. Protein: CASSSSRMGRSYEQYF.

The CDR3 protein is CASSLQAEHYEQYF. The CDR3 DNA is TGCGCCAGCAGCTTGCAGGCCGAGCACTACGAGCAGTACTTC. The chain joins TRBV5-1 to TRBJ2-7; D gene uncertain. Germline V gene data show CDR1 as SGHRS and CDR2 as YFSETQ. The CDR3 runs to 14 residues. Between the trimmed V and J ends, which lost 1 base and 3 bases, there was a span of 11 bases.

This chain joins TRBV6-5 and TRBJ2-1; 10 bases line up with TRBD1. This CDR3 comprises 14 residues. Per the germline V gene, CDR1 is MNHEY and CDR2 is SVGAGI. V lost 6 bases to trimming and J lost 8 bases; unmatched junction nucleotides: 7. In nucleotides, the CDR3 is TGTGCCAGCAGCGACAGGGGGCAAAATGATGAGCAGTTCTTC. As protein: CASSDRGQNDEQFF.

The genes are TRBV25-1 and TRBJ2-7, with 13 nucleotides matching TRBD2. The CDR3 totals 15 residues. The J segment lost 4 bases and the V segment lost 6 bases, leaving 6 bases of the junction unmatched. Germline loops: CDR1 MGHDK, CDR2 SYGVNS. CDR3 sequence: CASSGAGLAGYEQYF. CDR3 sequence (DNA): TGTGCCAGCAGCGGGGCGGGACTAGCGGGATACGAGCAGTACTTC.

This clone showed up just once. DNA for the CDR3: TGTGCCAGCAGCTATCCCCCTTACACAGATACGCAGTATTTT. It yields the protein CASSYPPYTDTQYF. The chain uses TRBV7-9 and TRBJ2-3, with no clear D. Germline assignment: CDR1 SEHNR and CDR2 FQNEAQ (reference sequence). Between the trimmed V and J ends, which lost 4 bases and 2 bases, there was a span of 10 bases. CDR3 length: 14 amino acids.

The rearrangement links TRBV6-5 to TRBJ2-1, with 8 nucleotides matching TRBD1. CDR1 is MNHEY, CDR2 SVGAGI, per germline. The CDR3 covers 15 residues. V shed 9 bases, J shed 1 base, and the junction held 8 bases outside the gene matches. The chain's CDR3 is CASQGAGLSYNEQFF. CDR3 in DNA: TGTGCCAGTCAGGGGGCGGGCCTATCCTACAATGAGCAGTTCTTC.

The V and J genes are TRBV7-2 and TRBJ2-7; D possibly corresponds to TRBD2 (6 bases). Germline V gene sequence: CDR1 SGHTA, CDR2 FQGNSA. The CDR3 sequence is 14 residues long. Trimming took 1 base from V and 4 from J, leaving 11 bases between them. For the CDR3, the DNA is TGTGCCAGCAGCTTAGGGGACTTGCTTTACGAGCAGTACTTC. It translates to CASSLGDLLYEQYF.

The chain links TRBV19 to TRBJ2-7, with 7 bases aligning to TRBD2. V shed 7 bases, J shed 0 bases, and the junction held 9 bases outside the gene matches. The CDR3 extends over 15 amino acids. Germline CDR1 is LNHDA and CDR2 is SQIVND (reference sequence). The CDR3 DNA reads TGTGCCAGTAATAGCGGGCCATCCACCTCCTACGAGCAGTACTTC. Its protein product is CASNSGPSTSYEQYF.

The table lists this clone with a few counts. V and J are TRBV20-1 and TRBJ1-2; 7 bases are a match to TRBD1. This CDR3 is 11 amino acids long. The V segment lost 6 bases and the J segment 5 bases; nucleotides outside the gene matches: 3. Germline lookup yields CDR1 DFQATT and CDR2 SNEGSKA (reference sequence). The CDR3 here is CSAPTGYGYTF. The CDR3 DNA follows: TGCAGTGCGCCGACAGGGTATGGCTACACCTTC.

The chain is built from TRBV7-9 and TRBJ2-1; D remains unclear. The CDR3 has 12 residues. V was cut by 5 bases and J by 9 bases, with 11 bases left in between. Germline CDR1 is SEHNR and CDR2 is FQNEAQ (reference sequence). CDR3 protein: CASSTRTLEQFF. The CDR3 bases are TGTGCCAGCAGCACCAGGACCCTTGAGCAGTTCTTC.

CDR3 nucleotide sequence: TGTGCCAGCAGTTCCACAGGGGAATGGTACAATGAGCAGTTCTTC. Residues: CASSSTGEWYNEQFF. J is TRBJ2-1 and V is TRBV27; 7 bases align to TRBD1. V lost 4 bases to trimming and J lost 4 bases; unmatched junction nucleotides: 7. The CDR3 extends over 15 amino acids. The germline V gene has CDR1 MNHEY and CDR2 SMNVEV (reference sequence).

The rearrangement links TRBV14 to TRBJ2-7; D is perhaps TRBD2 (7 bases). The V end lost 2 bases, the J end lost 2 bases, and 13 bases lay between the germline ends. This CDR3 region has 15 residues. The germline gives CDR1 SGHDN, CDR2 FVKESK. The CDR3 DNA follows: TGTGCCAGCAGCCAACTACGGGGGGCTACCTACGAGCAGTACTTC. It is translated as CASSQLRGATYEQYF.

The gene calls are TRBV14 and TRBJ2-7; 12 bases map to TRBD2. V lost 1 base, J lost 1 base, and 2 bases stayed unmatched. The CDR3 has 16 amino acids. Germline V CDR1 and CDR2: SGHDN, FVKESK. The CDR3 spells CASSQVGTSGSYEQYF. CDR3 nucleotides: TGTGCCAGCAGCCAAGTGGGGACTAGCGGGTCCTACGAGCAGTACTTC.

The gene calls are TRBV11-2 and TRBJ2-5; tentative D call: TRBD1 (6 bases). Per the germline V gene, CDR1 is SGHAT and CDR2 is FQNNGV. Deletions cut 3 bases from V and 7 bases from J, with 15 bases between. The CDR3 sequence is 14 residues long. The CDR3 loop reads CASSLGTTEGTQYF. The CDR3 nucleotides are TGTGCCAGCAGCTTGGGGACAACTGAGGGGACCCAGTACTTC.

The J gene is TRBJ2-7, the V gene TRBV27; TRBD2 might be the D (6 bases). CDR3 size: 14 residues. Trimming removed 0 bases from V and 2 bases from J, with 8 bases in between. Per germline, CDR1 MNHEY and CDR2 SMNVEV (reference sequence). CDR3 sequence reads: CASSLSSGAYEQYF. CDR3 bases: TGTGCCAGCAGTTTATCCTCGGGGGCCTACGAGCAGTACTTC.

This chain joins TRBV7-9 and TRBJ2-7; the D gene is possibly TRBD2 (7 bases). The CDR3 has 15 amino acids. Germline loops: CDR1 SEHNR, CDR2 FQNEAQ (reference sequence). V was trimmed by 2 bases and J by 6 bases, leaving 17 bases between them. CDR3 sequence (DNA): TGTGCCAGCAGCTTAAGGGGGGGGGAGGTTCGCGAGCAGTACTTC. It is translated as CASSLRGGEVREQYF.

Written as DNA, the CDR3 is TGTGCCAGTAGTATACAGGCTCGGGATGGCTACACCTTC. Translation: CASSIQARDGYTF. This chain links TRBV19 with TRBJ1-2; D not resolved. The CDR3 extends over 13 amino acids. Germline lookup yields CDR1 LNHDA and CDR2 SQIVND (reference sequence). Trimming left V 2 bases short and J 6 bases short, with 10 bases between.

This sequence joins TRBV2 and TRBJ2-1; no clear D gene. This CDR3 is 10 amino acids long. The germline CDR1 and CDR2 sequences are SNHLY and FYNNEI. V dropped 8 bases and J dropped 9 bases, with 8 bases sitting between them. CDR3 sequence reads: CASELAEQFF. The CDR3 nucleotides are TGTGCCAGCGAACTCGCTGAGCAGTTCTTC.

This chain connects TRBV18 to TRBJ2-7, with TRBD2 matching 8 bases. CDR1 is KGHSH, CDR2 LQKENI, per germline. Trimming removed 1 base from V and 2 bases from J; junction bases left unmatched: 1. The CDR3 is 14 residues long. The CDR3 reads CASSPQGLAYEQYF. The CDR3, as DNA: TGTGCCAGCTCACCACAGGGACTAGCCTACGAGCAGTACTTC.

In its sample, this clone was seen once. The V call is TRBV6-1, the J call TRBJ2-5, with D possibly being TRBD1 (5 bases). The CDR3 has 15 amino acids. Germline V gene data show CDR1 as MNHNS and CDR2 as SASEGT. The germline V and J ends were trimmed by 0 bases and 1 base, with 9 bases remaining between them. CDR3 bases: TGTGCCAGCAGTGAAGCTGGACAAGCCCAAGAGACCCAGTACTTC. This sequence encodes CASSEAGQAQETQYF.

The chain links TRBV19 to TRBJ2-7, with TRBD1 matching over 9 bases. With 3 bases clipped from V and 3 bases from J, the junction kept 12 bases outside the gene matches. CDR1 is LNHDA and CDR2 is SQIVND in the germline V gene (reference sequence). The CDR3 contains 17 residues. Here the CDR3 reads CASSMVGVGTGYYEQYF. The CDR3 DNA is TGTGCCAGTAGTATGGTCGGAGTGGGGACAGGGTACTACGAGCAGTACTTC.

The rearrangement uses TRBV28 and TRBJ1-1; tentative D call: TRBD1 (6 bases). Germline V gene lookup returns CDR1 MDHEN and CDR2 SYDVKM. V was shortened by 10 bases and J by 5 bases, with 20 bases between the two germline ends. The CDR3 contains 14 residues. CDR3 protein: CATKQGGGGTEAFF. Written as DNA, the CDR3 is TGTGCCACCAAACAGGGCGGGGGAGGAACTGAAGCTTTCTTT.

This clone was counted only a few times. The genes are TRBV7-2 and TRBJ2-7; D gene ambiguous. Germline CDR1 SGHTA, CDR2 FQGNSA. Trimming removed 3 bases from V and 3 bases from J, with 12 bases in between. The CDR3 totals 14 residues. The CDR3 loop reads CASSFIGAFYEQYF. Written as DNA, the CDR3 is TGTGCCAGCAGCTTTATTGGCGCTTTCTACGAGCAGTACTTC.

The V and J genes are TRBV11-2 and TRBJ2-3, with unresolved D. From germline, CDR1 is SGHAT and CDR2 FQNNGV. The CDR3 is made up of 14 amino acids. V was trimmed by 1 base and J by 2 bases, leaving 7 bases between them. CDR3 DNA sequence: TGTGCCAGCAGCTTAGCCCCTAACACAGATACGCAGTATTTT. This sequence encodes CASSLAPNTDTQYF.

The chain is built from TRBV19 and TRBJ2-1; the match to TRBD2 covers 11 bases. CDR1 is LNHDA, CDR2 SQIVND, per germline (reference sequence). The CDR3 runs to 16 residues. Trimming at V came to 4 bases and at J to 4 bases, leaving 6 bases not matched to a gene. CDR3 residues: CASSRALAGGYNEQFF. CDR3 nucleotides: TGTGCCAGTAGTAGAGCGCTAGCGGGAGGATACAATGAGCAGTTCTTC.

The chain uses TRBV6-6 and TRBJ2-7, with 7 bases identical to TRBD2. The CDR3 totals 15 residues. V gave up 6 bases and J gave up 3 bases; unmatched junction bases: 11. Germline V gives CDR1 MNHNY, CDR2 SVGAGI (reference sequence). This CDR3 is CASSRGEGLHYEQYF. The CDR3 DNA is TGTGCCAGCAGCCGGGGGGAAGGGCTTCACTACGAGCAGTACTTC.